The present T cell receptor beta chain was sequenced within a study of beta chain features in type 1 diabetes. Purity above 95% was achieved in all sorted populations. Turning to this clone: Its specificity is unknown.

The study reverse transcribed the entire isolated RNA, so it sequenced expressed TCRB transcripts. Libraries were prepared by immunoSEQ multiplex PCR; TCRdb keeps only in-frame clonotypes and omits some of them. This table holds roughly 500,000 clones, roughly 30% found once. General study findings and limits: Healthy donors had naive, central memory and Treg TCRB repertoires that appeared less similar than those seen among patients.

V was pared by 7 bases and J by 0 bases, with 12 bases between. The germline V gene encodes CDR1 LNHDA and CDR2 SQIVND (reference sequence). This CDR3 has 14 amino acids. Sequenced input: naive CD4+ T cells from blood. The chain has TRBV19 and TRBJ1-1; the D gene is possibly TRBD1 (6 bases). The source is a man between 18 and 35 years old in good health. The CDR3 sequence is CASTLTGMNTEAFF. In DNA form, the CDR3 reads TGTGCCAGTACCCTAACAGGGATGAACACTGAAGCTTTCTTT.